These T cell receptor beta chains were read from a single sample in a study of T cell responses to AZD1222 COVID-19 vaccine. Using immunoSEQ multiplex PCR, the repertoire was profiled, and TCRdb retains in-frame clones only, with some absent. The sample shows under 150,000 clones, about 87% of them seen only once. The specimen was peripheral blood, collected on day 0 of AZD1222 vaccination. These receptors originate from an adult in good health. The CDR3 runs from the conserved cysteine through the conserved F or W. Each record gives: V gene, J gene, CDR3 protein.

TRBV5-4	TRBJ2-5	CASSQSRETQYF
TRBV13	TRBJ2-2	CASSFSPGELFF
TRBV6-2/TRBV6-3	TRBJ2-7	CASSYGGQGNYEQYF
TRBV28	TRBJ1-5	CASSFPWLDTKWTQPQHF
TRBV28	TRBJ1-3	CASSLRTAGNTIYF
TRBV5-5	TRBJ1-4	CASSLGTGTNEKLFF
TRBV27	TRBJ1-5	CASSPWDSRNQPQHF
TRBV5-1	TRBJ2-1	CASSLPPDSPHEQFF
TRBV6-5	TRBJ2-7	CASKGDPWGEQYF
TRBV2	TRBJ2-7	CASMVSTYYEQYF
TRBV5-1	TRBJ1-2	CASSGGTGDNYGYTF
TRBV27	TRBJ2-7	CASSGQGQQSYEQYF
TRBV27	TRBJ2-2	CASSTGRNTGELFF
TRBV3-1/TRBV3-2	TRBJ2-1	CASSRPAGLDHNEQFF
TRBV25-1	TRBJ2-1	CASSAPGKQFF
TRBV30	TRBJ1-1	CAWGDRAGTEAFF
TRBV28	TRBJ1-5	CASSGHSNQPQHF
TRBV5-8	TRBJ2-3	CASSLLWRTSGRKTDTQYF
TRBV2	TRBJ2-1	CASRGGAVEQFF
TRBV19	TRBJ1-4	CATRFGPTNEKLFF
TRBV19	TRBJ1-3	CASSTQGINSGNTIYF
TRBV4-1	TRBJ2-3	CASSQNGVQTADTQYF
TRBV28	TRBJ1-2	CASSYMNYGYTF
TRBV27	TRBJ1-2	CASSPNGLVGDYGYTF
TRBV18	TRBJ2-3	CASSPRIAGGSTDTQYF
TRBV30	TRBJ2-6	CAWSVLTGAGANVLTF
TRBV9	TRBJ2-2	CASSEARGGEWYTGELFF
TRBV4-3	TRBJ1-6	CASSRVENSPLHF
TRBV27	TRBJ2-7	CATRDRSYEQYF
TRBV18	TRBJ1-5	CASSPVQDSLNQPQHF
TRBV19	TRBJ1-5	CASSIGSRDYSNQPQHF
TRBV18	TRBJ1-5	CASSPQQGVGQPQHF